One sample yielded the 5 T cell receptor beta chains listed below, sequenced in a study of shared T cell receptors in the human thymus. Method: immunoSEQ multiplex PCR; TCRdb's copy keeps in-frame clones and lacks some. This sample has 500,000 to 750,000 clones, with around 87% found just once. This sample was shared with a second study, whose subject was human thymus T cells.

The sequenced material came from thymocytes. The receptor set was obtained from a boy younger than two with a congenital heart defect.

This chain links TRBV4-1 with TRBJ2-3; the match to TRBD1 covers 10 bases. Germline assignment: CDR1 MGHRA and CDR2 YSYEKL. The CDR3 loop spans 15 amino acids. The ends lost 4 bases at V and 4 bases at J; junction bases unmatched: 5. The DNA for the CDR3 is TGCGCCAGCAGCCCACGACAGGGGGCGGCAGATACGCAGTATTTT. Its protein product is CASSPRQGAADTQYF.

The J gene is TRBJ2-5, the V gene TRBV5-1, with D perhaps TRBD2 (6 bases). Trimming shortened V by 1 base and J by 5 bases, and 12 bases separated the two germline ends. Germline loops: CDR1 SGHRS, CDR2 YFSETQ. The CDR3 runs to 14 residues. Here the CDR3 reads CASSLSSGRETQYF. CDR3 bases: TGCGCCAGCAGCTTGAGTAGCGGCAGGGAGACCCAGTACTTC.

The V call is TRBV11-2, the J call TRBJ2-5, with no clear D. CDR1 SGHAT and CDR2 FQNNGV come from the germline V gene. The CDR3 has 16 amino acids. V lost 1 base and J 4 bases, leaving 16 bases between the germline ends. The DNA for the CDR3 is TGTGCCAGCAGCTTAGTGGCCACTACCCTTGGAGAGACCCAGTACTTC. Translated: CASSLVATTLGETQYF.

The genes are TRBV7-9 and TRBJ1-2, with D possibly being TRBD1 (6 bases). Looked up from germline, CDR1 is SEHNR and CDR2 is FQNEAQ (reference sequence). The CDR3 is made up of 14 amino acids. V lost 5 bases and J lost 3, with 13 bases in between. CDR3 DNA: TGTGCCAGCAGCGGGTCGGACAGCGACTATGGCTACACCTTC. Its translation: CASSGSDSDYGYTF.

The genes are TRBV11-3 and TRBJ2-4, with D maybe TRBD1 (7 bases). Germline CDR1 and CDR2: SGHNT and YENEEA. The germline V and J ends were trimmed by 5 bases and 5 bases, with 28 bases remaining between them. The CDR3 consists of 19 residues. CDR3 residues: CASSRRGTASSGGENIQYF. CDR3 nucleotide sequence: TGTGCCAGCAGCCGCCGGGGGACAGCCAGCTCGGGCGGGGAAAACATTCAGTACTTC.